This TCR beta chain was retrieved from a study of T cells after yellow fever vaccination. TCRdb processed the 5' RACE reads anew with MiXCR; each CDR3 protein has one entry. The profile shows hundreds of thousands of distinct CDR3 sequences, roughly a sixth of them singletons. Study outcomes and limitations: A faster peak, day 5 versus 15, was reached by the weaker secondary response.

The V gene's germline CDR1 is SGHRS and CDR2 YFSETQ. V dropped 6 bases and J dropped 4 bases, with 16 bases sitting between them. The CDR3 has 14 amino acids. This clonotype was counted between two and nine times. Its specificity is unknown. Sequenced here: PBMCs, sampled before the yellow fever booster vaccination. J is TRBJ2-5 and V is TRBV5-1, with D possibly being TRBD1 (5 bases). The receptor was isolated from a young man who received the YFV17D yellow fever vaccine. The CDR3 DNA sequence: TGCGCCAGCACCCTCGGCGGAAGGGGAGAGACCCAGTACTTC. This gives the protein CASTLGGRGETQYF.